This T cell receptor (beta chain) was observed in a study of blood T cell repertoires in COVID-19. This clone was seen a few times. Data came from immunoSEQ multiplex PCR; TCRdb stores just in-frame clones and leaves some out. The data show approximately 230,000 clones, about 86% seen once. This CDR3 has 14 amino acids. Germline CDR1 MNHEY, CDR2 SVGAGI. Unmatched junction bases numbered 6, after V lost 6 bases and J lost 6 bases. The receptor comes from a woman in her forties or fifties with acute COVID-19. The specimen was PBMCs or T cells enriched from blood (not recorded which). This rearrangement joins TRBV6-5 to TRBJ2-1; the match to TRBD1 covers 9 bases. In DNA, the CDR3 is TGTGCCAGCAGGCCGGGACAGGGCTTCAATGAGCAGTTCTTC. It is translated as CASRPGQGFNEQFF.